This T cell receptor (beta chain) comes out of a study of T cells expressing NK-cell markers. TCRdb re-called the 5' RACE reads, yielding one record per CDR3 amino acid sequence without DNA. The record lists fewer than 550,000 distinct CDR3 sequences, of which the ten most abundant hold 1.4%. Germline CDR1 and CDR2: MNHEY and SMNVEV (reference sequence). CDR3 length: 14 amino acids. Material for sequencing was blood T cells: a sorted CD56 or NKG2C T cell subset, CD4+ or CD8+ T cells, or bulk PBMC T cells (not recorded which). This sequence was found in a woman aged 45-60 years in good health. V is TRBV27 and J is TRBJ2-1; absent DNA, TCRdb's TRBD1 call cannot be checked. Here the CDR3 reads CASSFYTGNNEQFF.